One and the same sample provided the 27 T cell receptor beta chains below, sequenced in a study of human T cells and chemical hapten exposure. The time point here: patch test 2, 6 weeks after DPC sensitization. Documented treatment: therapeutic diphenylcyclopropenone sensitization with weekly scalp DPC. MiXCR was run by TCRdb on the RACE reads, yielding one entry per CDR3 protein. This table holds fewer than 100,000 distinct CDR3 sequences, more than 9% found once. Specimen: whole blood, collected in connection with sensitization to the hapten diphenylcyclopropenone (DPC). The receptors originated from a man aged 18 to 29 with alopecia areata. Some clones in this sample may be carry-over from other donors' samples.

This clonotype was counted many times. The chain has TRBV10-3 and TRBJ1-2; no firm D call. Germline loops: CDR1 ENHRY, CDR2 SYGVKD. The CDR3 runs to 15 residues. V was trimmed by 0 bases and J by 4 bases, leaving 12 bases between them. The CDR3 protein is CAISESGGLPYGYTF. CDR3 DNA sequence: TGTGCCATCAGTGAGTCGGGAGGGCTCCCCTATGGCTACACCTTC.

This clonotype came up many times. This chain links TRBV11-2 with TRBJ1-2, with TRBD1 matching 7 bases. Losses at the gene ends were 3 bases for V and 4 bases for J; bases not matched to a gene: 2. CDR1 and CDR2 (germline): SGHAT, FQNNGV. The CDR3 has 13 amino acids. This chain's CDR3 is CASSLGQLYGYTF. The CDR3 coding sequence is TGTGCCAGCAGCTTGGGACAGCTCTATGGCTACACCTTC.

This clonotype has just a few counts. The rearrangement uses TRBV12-3 or TRBV12-4 and TRBJ2-1; no clear D. This CDR3 spans 13 amino acids. Trimming left V 7 bases short and J 6 bases short, with 13 bases between. In DNA form, the CDR3 reads TGTGCCAGCACCCCCCCCGCCCCCAATGAGCAGTTCTTC. Residues: CASTPPAPNEQFF.

This clonotype showed up just a few times. V usage is TRBV11-2 and J usage is TRBJ2-7; the D call may be TRBD1 or TRBD2 (5 bases each). The ends were cut back, 0 bases at V and 4 bases at J, with 13 bases in the middle. This CDR3 contains 15 residues. The V gene's germline CDR1 is SGHAT and CDR2 FQNNGV. CDR3 in amino acids: CASSLDHRDPYEQYF. The CDR3 nucleotides are TGTGCCAGCAGCTTAGATCATCGGGACCCTTACGAGCAGTACTTC. Looking up the rest from reference TRBV11-2 and TRBJ2-7 gives the full variable domain: EAGVAQSPRYKIIEKRQSVAFWCNPISGHATLYWYQQILGQGPKLLIQFQNNGVVDDSQLPKDRFSAERLKGVDSTLKIQPAKLEDSAVYLCASSLDHRDPYEQYFGPGTRLTVT.

This clonotype has only a few counts. The gene calls are TRBV11-1 and TRBJ2-7; D is perhaps TRBD1 (6 bases). The CDR3 extends over 13 amino acids. Germline V lookup: CDR1 SGHAT, CDR2 FQDESV (reference sequence). V gave up 5 bases and J gave up 5 bases, with 13 bases separating them. Here the CDR3 reads CASSQDRRHEQYF. CDR3 nucleotide sequence: TGTGCCAGCAGCCAAGACAGGCGGCACGAGCAGTACTTC.

This clonotype was observed a handful of times. The J gene is TRBJ1-5, the V gene TRBV7-9; 8 positions agree with TRBD1. Germline V gives CDR1 SEHNR, CDR2 FQNEAQ (reference sequence). This CDR3 has 13 residues. V was pared by 1 base and J by 8 bases, with 1 base of the junction left unmatched. Here the CDR3 reads CASSLVQGEPQHF. In nucleotides, the CDR3 is TGTGCCAGCAGCTTAGTACAGGGGGAGCCCCAGCATTTT. The full variable domain, completed using reference TRBV7-9 and TRBJ1-5, is DTGVSQNPRHKITKRGQNVTFRCDPISEHNRLYWYRQTLGQGPEFLTYFQNEAQLEKSRLLSDRFSAERPKGSFSTLEIQRTEQGDSAMYLCASSLVQGEPQHFGDGTRLSIL.

The chain employs TRBV7-9 and TRBJ1-2; D unresolved. This CDR3 is built from 12 residues. Germline V gives CDR1 SEHNR, CDR2 FQNEAQ (reference sequence). The germline V and J ends were trimmed by 5 bases and 5 bases, with 9 bases remaining between them. In DNA form, the CDR3 reads TGTGCCAGCAGCCCTACAGAGTATGGCTACACCTTC. Its protein product is CASSPTEYGYTF.

This chain joins TRBV5-6 and TRBJ2-2; D is possibly TRBD1 (6 bases). CDR3 length: 13 amino acids. Per the germline V gene, CDR1 is SGHDT and CDR2 is YYEEEE. V was shortened by 3 bases and J by 9 bases, with 12 bases between the two germline ends. The CDR3, as DNA: TGTGCCAGCAGCTCGATCGACAGGAGGGAGCTGTTTTTT. It yields the protein CASSSIDRRELFF.

The rearrangement joins TRBV18 to TRBJ2-7; unclear D gene. Trimming took off 2 bases at V and 6 bases at J, with 14 bases between the two ends. The germline gives CDR1 KGHSH, CDR2 LQKENI. This CDR3 spans 14 amino acids. The CDR3: CASSPETRFAEQYV. DNA for the CDR3: TGTGCCAGCTCACCAGAAACGAGATTCGCCGAGCAGTACGTC.

This clonotype was seen at least ten times. The gene calls are TRBV7-3 and TRBJ1-1; D is unclear. CDR1 is SGHTA, CDR2 FQGTGA, per germline. Trimming removed 1 base at V and 3 bases at J, with 6 bases between. This CDR3 contains 13 residues. The CDR3 here is CASSLRVDTEAFF. DNA of the CDR3: TGTGCCAGCAGCTTAAGAGTAGACACTGAAGCTTTCTTT.

This clonotype was recorded at least ten times. V usage is TRBV29-1 and J usage is TRBJ2-1; D may be TRBD1 (6 bases). CDR1 is SQVTM and CDR2 is ANQGSEA in the germline V gene. This CDR3 region has 12 residues. The ends were cut back, 7 bases at V and 8 bases at J, with 15 bases in the middle. DNA of the CDR3: TGCAGCGCCCTTAAACAGGGATATGAGCAGTTCTTC. Amino acids: CSALKQGYEQFF.

This clonotype was detected a few times. The chain combines TRBV4-1 with TRBJ1-2; D ambiguous. The CDR3 spans 15 residues. CDR1 and CDR2 from the germline V gene are MGHRA and YSYEKL. V was cut by 1 base and J by 0 bases, with 9 bases left in between. The CDR3 DNA sequence: TGCGCCAGCAGCCAAGCAGGCCCAGCTAACTATGGCTACACCTTC. It translates to CASSQAGPANYGYTF.

The chain employs TRBV28 and TRBJ2-1; D remains unclear. The length of the CDR3 is 14 residues. Germline-derived CDR1 and CDR2 are MDHEN and SYDVKM. Trimming took off 3 bases at V and 4 bases at J, with 10 bases between the two ends. The CDR3 DNA follows: TGTGCCAGCAGTTTGATTGGCCGGTACAATGAGCAGTTCTTC. This gives the protein CASSLIGRYNEQFF. The variable domain in full, completed from reference TRBV28 and TRBJ2-1, reads DVKVTQSSRYLVKRTGEKVFLECVQDMDHENMFWYRQDPGLGLRLIYFSYDVKMKEKGDIPEGYSVSREKKERFSLILESASTNQTSMYLCASSLIGRYNEQFFGPGTRLTVL.

The rearrangement uses TRBV29-1 and TRBJ1-1, with D possibly being TRBD1 (5 bases). The CDR3 has 15 amino acids. Trimming took 7 bases from V and 1 from J, leaving 19 bases between them. Per the germline V gene, CDR1 is SQVTM and CDR2 is ANQGSEA. CDR3 sequence reads: CSAQTGDLWNTEAFF. The CDR3, as DNA: TGCAGCGCTCAGACGGGGGATTTATGGAACACTGAAGCTTTCTTT.

The sample holds a few counts of this clonotype. CDR3 DNA sequence: TGTGCCAGCAGGCGCGGGACAGGGGTTAACTCACCCCTCCACTTT. It is translated as CASRRGTGVNSPLHF. J is TRBJ1-6 and V is TRBV7-3; 10 bases map to TRBD1. The CDR3 is made up of 15 amino acids. The germline gives CDR1 SGHTA, CDR2 FQGTGA. After removal of 6 bases from V and 10 bases from J, the junction contained 9 bases not matched to a gene. Full variable domain (outside the CDR3, taken from reference TRBV7-3 and TRBJ1-6): GAGVSQTPSNKVTEKGKYVELRCDPISGHTALYWYRQSLGQGPEFLIYFQGTGAADDSGLPNDRFFAVRPEGSVSTLKIQRTERGDSAVYLCASRRGTGVNSPLHFGNGTRLTVT.

Many counts were recorded for this clonotype. CDR3 region: CSARWTQSLAGVETQYF. DNA for the CDR3: TGCAGTGCTAGATGGACCCAGTCCCTAGCGGGGGTTGAGACCCAGTACTTC. The chain carries TRBV20-1 and TRBJ2-5, with 10 bases aligning to TRBD2. V trimming: 2 bases; J trimming: 5 bases; junction bases outside the gene matches: 14. CDR3 length: 17 residues. In germline, CDR1 is DFQATT, CDR2 SNEGSKA (reference sequence).

This clonotype was observed at least ten times. This chain uses TRBV20-1 with TRBJ2-7; 7 bases agree with TRBD1. Per germline, CDR1 DFQATT and CDR2 SNEGSKA (reference sequence). The CDR3 is 13 residues long. Losses at the gene ends were 2 bases for V and 0 bases for J; bases not matched to a gene: 1. CDR3 residues: CSARRQGSYEQYF. CDR3 sequence (DNA): TGCAGTGCTAGAAGACAGGGCTCCTACGAGCAGTACTTC.

The CDR3 here is CASSYFGGRSTDTQYF. CDR3 in DNA: TGTGCCAGCAGTTATTTTGGGGGAAGAAGCACAGATACGCAGTATTTT. V usage is TRBV6-5 and J usage is TRBJ2-3; D possibly matches TRBD1 or TRBD2 (5 bases each). Germline lookup yields CDR1 MNHEY and CDR2 SVGAGI. This CDR3 region has 16 residues. The V gene lost 3 bases and the J gene lost 0 bases, with 13 bases spanning the gap.

Details on this clonotype: Germline and junction disagree at one end, which may indicate a read error. The CDR3 region has the DNA TGTGCCAGCAGTTCCCGAGCACCCGGATCATATTTCTGGGAGGTGTTTTTT. Translation: CASSSRAPGSYFWEVFF. V usage is TRBV6-2 or TRBV6-3 and J usage is TRBJ2-2; perhaps TRBD2 as D (6 bases). Germline V gene sequence: CDR1 MNHEY, CDR2 SVGEGT. The CDR3 spans 17 residues.

The chain uses TRBV27 and TRBJ1-2; 7 bases are a match to TRBD1. V gave up 3 bases and J gave up 7 bases; unmatched junction bases: 5. This CDR3 has 13 amino acids. CDR1 and CDR2 from the germline V gene are MNHEY and SMNVEV (reference sequence). The CDR3: CASSFGTGVGYTF. CDR3 coding DNA: TGTGCCAGCAGTTTTGGTACAGGGGTTGGCTACACCTTC.

The V and J genes are TRBV11-2 and TRBJ2-2; tentative D call: TRBD2 (5 bases). Germline CDR1 and CDR2: SGHAT and FQNNGV. The CDR3 contains 16 residues. Trimming took off 5 bases at V and 2 bases at J, with 15 bases between the two ends. CDR3 nucleotides: TGTGCCAGCAGCCCCTCGAAGGGAGCAAACACCGGGGAGCTGTTTTTT. Amino acids: CASSPSKGANTGELFF. Looking up the rest from reference TRBV11-2 and TRBJ2-2 gives the full variable domain: EAGVAQSPRYKIIEKRQSVAFWCNPISGHATLYWYQQILGQGPKLLIQFQNNGVVDDSQLPKDRFSAERLKGVDSTLKIQPAKLEDSAVYLCASSPSKGANTGELFFGEGSRLTVL.

This clonotype came up many times. The rearrangement uses TRBV28 and TRBJ2-3, with TRBD1 matching over 7 bases. The CDR3 has 14 residues. V dropped 6 bases and J dropped 3; count of bases not matched to a gene: 6. Germline CDR1 MDHEN, CDR2 SYDVKM. The CDR3 is CASSLTGVTDTQYF. The CDR3 DNA is TGTGCCAGCAGCTTAACAGGGGTAACAGATACGCAGTATTTT.

This clonotype was observed at least ten times. This chain joins TRBV5-1 and TRBJ2-1, with TRBD1 matching over 11 bases. Germline CDR1 is SGHRS and CDR2 is YFSETQ. The CDR3 length is 16 residues. V lost 3 bases to trimming and J lost 2 bases; unmatched junction nucleotides: 4. DNA for the CDR3: TGCGCCAGCAGCTCCGGACAGGGGGCCCCCTACAATGAGCAGTTCTTC. It is translated as CASSSGQGAPYNEQFF.

This clonotype was detected only a few times. The chain joins TRBV7-2 to TRBJ1-5; TRBD1 is a possible D gene (5 bases). Germline V gene sequence: CDR1 SGHTA, CDR2 FQGNSA. The CDR3 contains 14 residues. V was clipped by 5 bases and J by 2 bases, with 10 bases between them. In DNA, the CDR3 is TGTGCCAGCAGCCCGGACACGGGCAATCAGCCCCAGCATTTT. It yields the protein CASSPDTGNQPQHF.

This clonotype was seen at least ten times. Because it lacks the conserved phenylalanine or tryptophan at the end, this CDR3 is likely a read error. The DNA is left out, because the CDR3 cannot be placed on it with certainty; the CDR3 is given as TCRdb lists it. The chain couples TRBV7-9 to TRBJ2-1; the D call of TRBD2 is as the table states it, not checked on the DNA. The CDR3 is 12 residues long, counting both termini. The germline gives CDR1 SEHNR, CDR2 FQNEAQ (reference sequence). The CDR3 here is CASSLARRGTLG.

The chain recombines TRBV29-1 with TRBJ2-7, with a weak D call TRBD1 (7 bases). This CDR3 contains 15 residues. The germline V gene has CDR1 SQVTM and CDR2 ANQGSEA. V was clipped by 4 bases and J by 2 bases, with 18 bases between them. Here the CDR3 DNA reads TGCAGCGTTGGACAGACAGGGAGGTATCCCTACGAGCAGTACTTC. It is translated as CSVGQTGRYPYEQYF.

The chain employs TRBV20-1 and TRBJ2-2; D gene ambiguous. The CDR3 loop spans 14 amino acids. From germline, CDR1 is DFQATT and CDR2 SNEGSKA (reference sequence). V lost 3 bases to trimming and J lost 4 bases, with 12 bases between them. Here the CDR3 DNA reads TGCAGTGCTAGTCGGCGCAGTGCCACCGGGGAGCTGTTTTTT. As protein: CSASRRSATGELFF.